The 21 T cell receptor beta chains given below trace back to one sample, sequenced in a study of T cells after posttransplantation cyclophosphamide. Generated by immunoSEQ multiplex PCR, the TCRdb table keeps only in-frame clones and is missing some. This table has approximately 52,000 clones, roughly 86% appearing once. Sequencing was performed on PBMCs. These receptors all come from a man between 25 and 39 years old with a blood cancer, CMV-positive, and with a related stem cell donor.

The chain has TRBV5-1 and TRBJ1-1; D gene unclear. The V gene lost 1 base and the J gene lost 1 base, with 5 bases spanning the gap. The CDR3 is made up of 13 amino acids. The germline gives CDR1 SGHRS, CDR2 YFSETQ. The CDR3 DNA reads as TGCGCCAGCAGCTTGACAGCGAACACTGAAGCTTTCTTT. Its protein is CASSLTANTEAFF.

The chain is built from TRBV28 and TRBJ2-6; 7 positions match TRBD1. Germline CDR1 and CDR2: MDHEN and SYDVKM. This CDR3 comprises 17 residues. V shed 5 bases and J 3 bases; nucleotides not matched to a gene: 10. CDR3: CASSRQGLMDGANVLTF. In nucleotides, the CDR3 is TGTGCCAGCAGTCGACAGGGTCTTATGGATGGGGCCAACGTCCTGACTTTC.

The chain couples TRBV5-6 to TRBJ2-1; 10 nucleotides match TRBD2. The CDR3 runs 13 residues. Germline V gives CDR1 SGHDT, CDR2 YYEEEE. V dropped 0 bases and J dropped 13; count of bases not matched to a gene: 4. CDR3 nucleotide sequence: TGTGCCAGCAGCTTGGTGGCTAGCGGGGGACAGTTCTTC. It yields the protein CASSLVASGGQFF.

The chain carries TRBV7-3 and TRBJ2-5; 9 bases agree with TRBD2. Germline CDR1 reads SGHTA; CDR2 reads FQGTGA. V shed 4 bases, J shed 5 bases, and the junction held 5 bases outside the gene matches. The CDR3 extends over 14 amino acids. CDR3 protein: CASSSSGVGETQYF. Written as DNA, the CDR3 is TGTGCCAGCAGCTCTAGCGGGGTTGGGGAGACCCAGTACTTC.

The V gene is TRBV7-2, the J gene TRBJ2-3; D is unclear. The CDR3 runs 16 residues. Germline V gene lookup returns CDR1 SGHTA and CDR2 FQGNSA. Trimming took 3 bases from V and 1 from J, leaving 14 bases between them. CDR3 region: CASSLFGSRGTDTQYF. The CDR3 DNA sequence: TGTGCCAGCAGCTTGTTTGGGTCTCGGGGCACAGATACGCAGTATTTT.

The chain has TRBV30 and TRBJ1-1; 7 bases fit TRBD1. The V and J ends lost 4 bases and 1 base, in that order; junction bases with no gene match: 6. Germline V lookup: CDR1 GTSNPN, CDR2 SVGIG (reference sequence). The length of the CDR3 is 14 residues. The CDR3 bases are TGTGCCTGGACCTACCGGGACAGGAACACTGAAGCTTTCTTT. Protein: CAWTYRDRNTEAFF.

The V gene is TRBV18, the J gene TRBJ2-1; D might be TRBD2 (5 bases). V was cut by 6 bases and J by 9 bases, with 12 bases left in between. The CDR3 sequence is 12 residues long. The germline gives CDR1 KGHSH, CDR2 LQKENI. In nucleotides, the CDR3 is TGTGCCAGCTCGAAGAGGGTTGGTGAGCAGTTCTTC. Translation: CASSKRVGEQFF.

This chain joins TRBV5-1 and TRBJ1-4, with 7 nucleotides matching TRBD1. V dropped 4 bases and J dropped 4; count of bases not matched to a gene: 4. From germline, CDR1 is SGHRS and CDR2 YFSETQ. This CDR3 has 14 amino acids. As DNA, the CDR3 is TGCGCCAGCAGCACCCGGGACAGTAATGAAAAACTGTTTTTT. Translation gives CASSTRDSNEKLFF.

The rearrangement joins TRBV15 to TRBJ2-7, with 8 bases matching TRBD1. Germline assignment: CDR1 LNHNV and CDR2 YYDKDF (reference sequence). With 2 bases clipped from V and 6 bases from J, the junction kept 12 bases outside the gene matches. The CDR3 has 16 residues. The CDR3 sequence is CATSRPPTGVLSEQYF. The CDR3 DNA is TGTGCCACCAGCAGACCCCCGACAGGGGTTCTCTCCGAGCAGTACTTC.

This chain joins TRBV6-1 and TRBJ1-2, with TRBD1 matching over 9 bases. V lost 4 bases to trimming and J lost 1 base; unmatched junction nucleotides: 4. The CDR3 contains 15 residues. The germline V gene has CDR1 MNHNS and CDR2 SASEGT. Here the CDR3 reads CASSAGTGNNYGYTF. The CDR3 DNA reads TGTGCCAGCAGTGCCGGGACAGGGAATAACTATGGCTACACCTTC.

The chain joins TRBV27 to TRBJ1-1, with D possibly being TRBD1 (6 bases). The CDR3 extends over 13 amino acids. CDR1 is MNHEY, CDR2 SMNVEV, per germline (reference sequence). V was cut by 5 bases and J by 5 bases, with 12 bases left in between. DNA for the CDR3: TGTGCCAGCAGTATCAGGGGTTTAACTGAAGCTTTCTTT. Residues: CASSIRGLTEAFF.

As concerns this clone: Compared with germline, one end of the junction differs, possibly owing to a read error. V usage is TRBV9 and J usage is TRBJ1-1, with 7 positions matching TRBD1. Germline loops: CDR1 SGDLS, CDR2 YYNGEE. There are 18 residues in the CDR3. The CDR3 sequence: CASSAGQHRSTLNPEAFF. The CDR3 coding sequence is TGTGCCAGCAGCGCGGGACAGCACCGCTCCACACTGAACCCTGAAGCTTTCTTT.

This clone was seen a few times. The CDR3 DNA sequence: TGTGCCATCAGTGTAGGGGAGGATGAAAAACTGTTTTTT. This codes for CAISVGEDEKLFF. This chain joins TRBV10-3 and TRBJ1-4; the D gene is possibly TRBD1 (5 bases). Germline values: CDR1 ENHRY, CDR2 SYGVKD. The CDR3 consists of 13 residues. Trimming shortened V by 4 bases and J by 6 bases, and 9 bases separated the two germline ends.

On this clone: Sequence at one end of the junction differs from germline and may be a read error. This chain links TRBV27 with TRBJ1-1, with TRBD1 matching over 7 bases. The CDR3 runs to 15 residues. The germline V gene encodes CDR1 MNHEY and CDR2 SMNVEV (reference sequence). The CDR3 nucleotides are TGTGCCAGCAGCTTATACAGGGGAGTGAACACTGAAGCTTTCTTT. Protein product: CASSLYRGVNTEAFF.

The CDR3 region has the DNA TGTGCCAGCCGTAGGCGTCAGGGGGCGCGGTCAGGCTACACCTTC. Translating it yields CASRRRQGARSGYTF. The chain uses TRBV27 and TRBJ1-2; 8 positions match TRBD1. Losses at the gene ends were 8 bases for V and 8 bases for J; bases not matched to a gene: 16. Germline V gene lookup returns CDR1 MNHEY and CDR2 SMNVEV (reference sequence). The CDR3 runs 15 residues.

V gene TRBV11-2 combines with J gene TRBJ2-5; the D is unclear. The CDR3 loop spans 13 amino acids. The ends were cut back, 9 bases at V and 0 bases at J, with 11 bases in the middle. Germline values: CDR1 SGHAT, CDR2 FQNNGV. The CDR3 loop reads CASREAYQETQYF. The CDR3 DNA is TGTGCCAGTCGAGAGGCATACCAAGAGACCCAGTACTTC. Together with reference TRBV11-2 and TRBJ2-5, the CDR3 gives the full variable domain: EAGVAQSPRYKIIEKRQSVAFWCNPISGHATLYWYQQILGQGPKLLIQFQNNGVVDDSQLPKDRFSAERLKGVDSTLKIQPAKLEDSAVYLCASREAYQETQYFGPGTRLLVL.

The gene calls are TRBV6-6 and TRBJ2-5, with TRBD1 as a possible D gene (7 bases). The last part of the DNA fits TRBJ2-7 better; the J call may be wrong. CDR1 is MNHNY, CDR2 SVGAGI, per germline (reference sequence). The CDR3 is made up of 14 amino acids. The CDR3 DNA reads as TGTGCCAGCAGTCTCAGGGGGAGGTTCGACGAGCAGTACTTC. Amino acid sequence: CASSLRGRFDEQYF.

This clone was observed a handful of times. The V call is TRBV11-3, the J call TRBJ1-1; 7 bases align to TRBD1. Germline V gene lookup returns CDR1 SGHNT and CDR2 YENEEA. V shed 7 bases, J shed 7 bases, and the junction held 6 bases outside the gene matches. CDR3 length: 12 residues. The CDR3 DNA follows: TGTGCCAGCACCACGGGACAGATTGAAGCTTTCTTT. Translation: CASTTGQIEAFF.

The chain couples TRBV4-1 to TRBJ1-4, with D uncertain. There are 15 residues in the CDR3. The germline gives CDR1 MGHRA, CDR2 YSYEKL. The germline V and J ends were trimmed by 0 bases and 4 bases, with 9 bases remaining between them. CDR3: CASSQDNRNNEKLFF. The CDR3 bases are TGCGCCAGCAGCCAAGATAACAGAAATAATGAAAAACTGTTTTTT.

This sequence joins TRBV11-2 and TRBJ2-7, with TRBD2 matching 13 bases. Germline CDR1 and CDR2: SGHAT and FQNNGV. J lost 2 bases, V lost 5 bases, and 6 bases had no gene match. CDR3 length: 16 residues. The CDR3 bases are TGTGCCAGCAGCCTGGGACTAGCGGGACACACCTACGAGCAGTACTTC. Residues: CASSLGLAGHTYEQYF.

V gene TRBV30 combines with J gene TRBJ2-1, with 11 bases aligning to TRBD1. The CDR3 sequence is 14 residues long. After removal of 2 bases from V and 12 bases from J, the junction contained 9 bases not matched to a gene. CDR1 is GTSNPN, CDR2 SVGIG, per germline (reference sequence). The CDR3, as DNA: TGTGCCTGGAGTAGGGACAGGGGGGGAAAAGGGCAGTTCTTC. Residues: CAWSRDRGGKGQFF.